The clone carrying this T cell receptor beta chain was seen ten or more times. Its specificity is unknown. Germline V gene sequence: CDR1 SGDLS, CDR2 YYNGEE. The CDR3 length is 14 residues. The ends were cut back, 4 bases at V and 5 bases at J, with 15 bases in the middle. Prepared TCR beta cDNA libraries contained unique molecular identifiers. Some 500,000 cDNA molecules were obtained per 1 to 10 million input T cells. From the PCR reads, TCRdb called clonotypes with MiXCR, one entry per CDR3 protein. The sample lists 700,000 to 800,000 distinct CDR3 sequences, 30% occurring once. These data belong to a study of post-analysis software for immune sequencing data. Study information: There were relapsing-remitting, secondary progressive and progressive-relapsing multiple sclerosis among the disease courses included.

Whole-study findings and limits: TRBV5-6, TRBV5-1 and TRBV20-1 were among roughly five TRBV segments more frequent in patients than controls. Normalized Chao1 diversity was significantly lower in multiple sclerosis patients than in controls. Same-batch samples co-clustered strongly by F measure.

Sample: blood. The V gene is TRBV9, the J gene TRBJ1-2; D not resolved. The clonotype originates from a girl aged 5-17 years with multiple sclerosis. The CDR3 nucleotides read TGTGCCAGCAGCCCGACCGATAGTTTTTATGGCTACACCTTC. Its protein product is CASSPTDSFYGYTF.